This TCR beta chain was profiled in a study of OX40 agonist ivuxolimab in advanced cancers. About the study: The treatment was a fully human IgG2 OX40 agonist, ivuxolimab.

About this clone itself: Its specificity is unknown.

CDR1 and CDR2 from the germline V gene are SGDLS and YYNGEE. Trimming removed 0 bases from V and 2 bases from J; junction bases left unmatched: 6. This CDR3 contains 17 residues. General study results and limits: Expanded clones were, on average, more numerous in CD8+ T cells than in CD4+. By week 6 at 0.1 to 3.0 mg/kg, blood CD4+ and CD8+ T cells had expanded clonally. Some of the nonresponding patients also showed low levels of normalized T-cell clonal expansion.

Libraries were prepared by immunoSEQ multiplex PCR; TCRdb keeps only in-frame clonotypes and omits some of them. Of some 30,000 clones listed, roughly nine tenths were seen once; the top ten hold approximately 14%. The chain combines TRBV9 with TRBJ2-1; TRBD2 agrees at 9 bases. The sequence derives from an adult with an advanced solid tumor such as melanoma, head and neck, liver or kidney cancer. The specimen comprised CD4+ or CD8+ T cells sorted from blood, sampled in a trial of the OX40 agonist ivuxolimab. CDR3 nucleotide sequence: TGTGCCAGCAGCGTAGTAAGCGGGAGGTATACCTACAATGAGCAGTTCTTC. Protein: CASSVVSGRYTYNEQFF.